This passage covers 10 T cell receptor beta chains from one sample sequenced in a study of blood T cell repertoires in COVID-19. Repertoires were generated with immunoSEQ multiplex PCR, while TCRdb's copy carries only in-frame clones and drops some. Of some 250,000 clones listed, about four fifths are singletons. Sequenced sample: peripheral blood. These receptors were collected from a man aged 80 or over with acute or convalescent COVID-19.

The rearrangement links TRBV28 to TRBJ2-7; a possible D gene is TRBD2 (7 bases). The CDR3 consists of 14 residues. V was shortened by 8 bases and J by 2 bases, with 16 bases between the two germline ends. CDR1 MDHEN and CDR2 SYDVKM come from the germline V gene. CDR3 coding DNA: TGTGCCAGCTTGGGGAGGGGGAGGGCCTACGAGCAGTACTTC. Amino acid sequence: CASLGRGRAYEQYF.

The J gene is TRBJ2-3, the V gene TRBV19; tentative D call: TRBD2 (6 bases). Trimming took off 5 bases at V and 4 bases at J, with 13 bases between the two ends. The length of the CDR3 is 14 residues. Germline V gives CDR1 LNHDA, CDR2 SQIVND (reference sequence). The CDR3 loop reads CASSWGVLADTQYF. The DNA of the CDR3 is TGTGCCAGTAGTTGGGGGGTCTTGGCAGATACGCAGTATTTT.

The chain uses TRBV19 and TRBJ1-1; 8 positions agree with TRBD1. Trimming removed 5 bases from V and 1 base from J; junction bases left unmatched: 3. CDR3 length: 14 amino acids. Germline CDR1 is LNHDA and CDR2 is SQIVND (reference sequence). The CDR3 spells CASSSGGSNTEAFF. The DNA for the CDR3 is TGTGCCAGTAGTTCAGGGGGCTCGAACACTGAAGCTTTCTTT.

The chain recombines TRBV6-1 with TRBJ2-5; TRBD2 agrees at 11 bases. The V segment lost 4 bases and the J segment 2 bases; nucleotides outside the gene matches: 9. This CDR3 region has 17 residues. CDR1 is MNHNS, CDR2 SASEGT, per germline. CDR3 protein: CASSVGVTSGVQETQYF. The CDR3 DNA sequence: TGTGCCAGCAGTGTCGGTGTGACTAGCGGGGTTCAAGAGACCCAGTACTTC.

The rearrangement joins TRBV7-8 to TRBJ1-1; no clear D gene. Germline CDR1 reads SGHVS; CDR2 reads FQNEAQ. The CDR3 runs 13 residues. Trimming shortened V by 3 bases and J by 0 bases, and 5 bases separated the two germline ends. CDR3 residues: CASSLSLNTEAFF. In DNA, the CDR3 is TGTGCCAGCAGCTTGAGTCTGAACACTGAAGCTTTCTTT.

This chain uses TRBV5-1 with TRBJ1-2, with 9 bases identical to TRBD1. CDR3 length equals 15 residues. The ends lost 5 bases at V and 2 bases at J; junction bases unmatched: 7. From germline, CDR1 is SGHRS and CDR2 YFSETQ. CDR3 amino acids: CASRLYGTGNYGYTF. The CDR3 DNA follows: TGCGCCAGCAGACTCTACGGGACAGGGAACTATGGCTACACCTTC.

The chain is built from TRBV3-1 (or the pseudogene TRBV3-2) and TRBJ2-7; TRBD1 matches at 7 bases. Germline V lookup: CDR1 LGHDT, CDR2 YNNKEL (reference sequence). With V trimmed by 3 bases and J by 10 bases, 6 bases remained unmatched. The CDR3 extends over 12 amino acids. CDR3: CASSHRTGIQYF. The CDR3 nucleotides are TGTGCCAGCAGCCACCGGACAGGTATACAGTACTTC.

CDR3 nucleotide sequence: TGTGCCAGCAGTGAACGACAGGGCTCTGGGGCCAACGTCCTGACTTTC. Protein sequence: CASSERQGSGANVLTF. The chain recombines TRBV25-1 with TRBJ2-6, with TRBD1 matching 7 bases. Per germline, CDR1 MGHDK and CDR2 SYGVNS. CDR3 length: 16 residues. Trimming at V came to 2 bases and at J to 0 bases, leaving 1 base not matched to a gene.

The V and J genes are TRBV7-3 and TRBJ2-2; 7 nucleotides match TRBD1. Trimming cost V 5 bases and J 6 bases; bases outside gene matches: 6. The CDR3 is 14 amino acids. Germline V gene data show CDR1 as SGHTA and CDR2 as FQGTGA. The chain's CDR3 is CASSKEGAAGELFF. The CDR3 bases are TGTGCCAGCAGCAAAGAGGGGGCCGCCGGGGAGCTGTTTTTT.

The chain recombines TRBV7-9 with TRBJ2-1; 9 nucleotides agree with TRBD2. In germline, CDR1 is SEHNR, CDR2 FQNEAQ (reference sequence). The CDR3 extends over 15 amino acids. The J segment lost 8 bases and the V segment lost 3 bases, leaving 8 bases of the junction unmatched. CDR3 DNA: TGTGCCAGCAGCTTCGGGACTAGCAGTACCTATGAGCAGTTCTTC. Protein sequence: CASSFGTSSTYEQFF.